What follows is one T cell receptor beta chain and its context. Its antigen remains undetermined. No much larger clonotype is one base removed from it; base qualities were not supplied. The sample originates from a study of T cells in narcolepsy (dated by TCRdb to between 2017 and 2018). Study-wide context: Healthy control donors were enrolled in the study alongside patients who had narcolepsy type 1 or type 2 (NT1, NT2). The study used TCR Vbeta sequencing to track clonotypes in blood and CSF while looking for autoreactive T cells in narcolepsy patients that target self-antigens of hypocretin neurons (hypocretin, TRIB2).

General findings and caveats noted by the study authors: In plots comparing CSF and blood CD4+ T cell clonotypes from the same patient, HCRT-specific and TRIB2-specific autoreactive clonotypes were highlighted. According to the report, autoreactive clonotypes were detected serially in the blood of the same patients and of different patients, but not in healthy controls.

Library preparation employed the immunoSEQ multiplex PCR assay. Held by TCRdb, this immuneACCESS table contains in-frame sequences only and omits some clones. Under half of the omission traces to an unresolved V gene where checked; the cause of the rest is unknown. Counted in this sample were 6,500 to 10,000 clones; about 55% of them appeared once. 20% to 25% of the sample goes to the ten largest clones. Memory CD8+ T cells were sorted ex vivo from patient blood for TCR Vbeta sequencing and comparison with CSF CD8+ T cells. The CDR3, from cysteine to phenylalanine, totals 14 residues. The retained sequence is limited to the CDR3, 42 bases, with the frame set at the first base. As encoded in the germline V gene, CDR1 is MNHEY while CDR2 is SVGAGI. V loses 5 bases, J loses 6 bases, and the germline ends lie 16 bases apart.

Recombination connected TRBV6-5 to TRBJ1-2; perhaps TRBD1 is the D gene, with 5 bases matching. Sequenced input: CD45RA- memory CD8+ T cells from PBMCs. The cell subset or site label here, explained by the study, means: memory T cells sorted ex vivo from peripheral blood. The receptor was derived from a human donor with narcolepsy. The CDR3 reads CASSSPGLRDGYTF. The bases are TGTGCCAGCAGTAGCCCGGGACTCAGGGATGGCTACACCTTC.